The 7 T cell receptor beta chains below all came from one sample that was sequenced in a study of shared clonotypes between healthy human individuals. Only in-frame clones appear in the TCRdb table, and some are missing; sequencing was by immunoSEQ multiplex PCR. The profile shows fewer than 850,000 clones, approximately 79% of them singletons. The sample was memory CD4+ T cells sorted from blood. Sample subset: CD45RA-negative fraction. The receptors derive from a woman aged 25-40 years in good health.

About this clone: In the same sample, other DNA sequences code for this CDR3. CDR3 sequence reads: CSARLNEQFF. The CDR3 bases are TGCAGTGCTAGACTCAATGAGCAGTTCTTC. The V call is TRBV20-1, the J call TRBJ2-1; D is undetermined. Trimming shortened V by 2 bases and J by 6 bases, and 2 bases separated the two germline ends. CDR1 is DFQATT, CDR2 SNEGSKA, per germline (reference sequence). The CDR3 extends over 10 amino acids.

The chain is built from TRBV15 and TRBJ2-5; D remains ambiguous. Germline-derived CDR1 and CDR2 are LNHNV and YYDKDF (reference sequence). This CDR3 spans 15 amino acids. V gave up 1 base and J gave up 0 bases, with 9 bases separating them. CDR3 DNA sequence: TGTGCCACCAGCAGAGCTTGGCGTTACCAAGAGACCCAGTACTTC. This encodes CATSRAWRYQETQYF.

This clone was recorded a few times. V is TRBV4-1 and J is TRBJ2-4; maybe TRBD2 (6 bases). Looked up from germline, CDR1 is MGHRA and CDR2 is YSYEKL. V lost 2 bases and J lost 0, with 14 bases in between. This CDR3 contains 17 residues. For the CDR3, the DNA is TGCGCCAGCAGCCAAACGGGGGATTACTTAGCCAAAAACATTCAGTACTTC. Its translation: CASSQTGDYLAKNIQYF.

This clone was picked up one time. The chain joins TRBV4-1 to TRBJ2-4; 9 bases are shared with TRBD2. Germline CDR1 is MGHRA and CDR2 is YSYEKL. This CDR3 is 17 amino acids long. V gave up 1 base and J gave up 7 bases; unmatched junction bases: 11. CDR3 protein: CASSQGLLSGSGNIQYF. CDR3 in DNA: TGCGCCAGCAGCCAAGGCCTACTTAGCGGGAGCGGGAACATTCAGTACTTC.

The chain carries TRBV10-1 and TRBJ2-5; 9 bases match TRBD2. The end of the DNA is better explained by TRBJ2-7, so the J call may be wrong. The CDR3 spans 15 residues. Germline CDR1 reads WNHNN; CDR2 reads SYGVQD (reference sequence). CDR3 loop: CASSEGTSGPYEQYF. In nucleotides, the CDR3 is TGCGCCAGCAGTGAGGGAACTAGCGGGCCCTACGAGCAGTACTTC.

The chain has TRBV10-2 and TRBJ2-3; no reliable D call. Between the trimmed V and J ends, which lost 2 bases and 1 base, there was a span of 4 bases. CDR1 WSHSY and CDR2 SAAADI come from the germline V gene. The CDR3 length is 13 residues. The CDR3 bases are TGCGCCAGCAGTGAGCCCGGCACAGATACGCAGTATTTT. It yields the protein CASSEPGTDTQYF.

The rearrangement joins TRBV19 to TRBJ1-4; 10 nucleotides match TRBD1. The CDR3 is made up of 14 amino acids. V shed 6 bases and J 7 bases; nucleotides not matched to a gene: 5. The germline CDR1 and CDR2 sequences are LNHDA and SQIVND (reference sequence). CDR3 in amino acids: CASRRGQGGEKLFF. The CDR3 DNA reads as TGTGCCAGTAGGCGAGGACAGGGGGGTGAAAAACTGTTTTTT.